These 32 T cell receptor beta chains were all obtained from the same sample, sequenced in a study of Graves' ophthalmopathy and Graves' hyperthyroidism (dated by TCRdb to 2017 to 2018). Instrument on record: Illumina HiSeq 2000. TCR beta CDR3 regions were amplified from RNA transcripts for repertoire sequencing. The first round was an RT-PCR using HTBI primers with the Qiagen OneStep RT-PCR kit, and this first round was followed by a second-round multiplex PCR, then size selection and purification. TCRdb's own reprocessing of the public reads used fastp at Q25 and MiXCR and kept productive beta chains. Merged by CDR3 protein, the rows form single entries marked with the most common genes and DNA. This sample comprises roughly 400,000 distinct CDR3 sequences, roughly 17% of them detected only once. The ten largest account for 2% to 2.5% of the sample. Sequenced: peripheral blood. Source of these receptors: an adult woman with stable Graves' hyperthyroidism.

The table lists this clonotype with many counts. The rearrangement uses TRBV30 and TRBJ2-5; D is undetermined. This CDR3 contains 14 residues. Germline CDR1 GTSNPN, CDR2 SVGIG (reference sequence). V was shortened by 2 bases and J by 4 bases, with 14 bases between the two germline ends. The CDR3 loop is CAWSRSSRRETQYF. CDR3 DNA: TGTGCCTGGAGTCGATCTTCTAGAAGAGAGACCCAGTACTTC.

This clonotype occurred many times. The V call is TRBV20-1, the J call TRBJ2-5; 10 nucleotides match TRBD2. The V gene's germline CDR1 is DFQATT and CDR2 SNEGSKA (reference sequence). The J segment lost 4 bases and the V segment lost 5 bases, leaving 4 bases of the junction unmatched. The CDR3 contains 13 residues. CDR3 in DNA: TGCAGTGCTTATTTAGCGGGAGGAGAGACCCAGTACTTC. It translates to CSAYLAGGETQYF.

This clonotype showed up many times. The chain carries TRBV11-2 and TRBJ1-1; D gene uncertain. This CDR3 spans 13 amino acids. V dropped 5 bases and J dropped 0 bases, with 7 bases sitting between them. Germline V gives CDR1 SGHAT, CDR2 FQNNGV. The CDR3 region is CASSENLNTEAFF. The DNA for the CDR3 is TGTGCCAGCAGCGAGAACCTGAACACTGAAGCTTTCTTT.

In this sample, this clonotype turned up many times. The V and J genes are TRBV24-1 and TRBJ1-2; tentatively, D is TRBD1 (6 bases). Deletions cut 3 bases from V and 4 bases from J, with 8 bases between. Germline V gene data show CDR1 as KGHDR and CDR2 as SFDVKD. This CDR3 is 13 amino acids long. The CDR3 region is CATSDEGGYGYTF. As DNA, the CDR3 is TGTGCCACCAGTGATGAAGGGGGCTATGGCTACACCTTC.

The chain joins TRBV20-1 to TRBJ2-7; 7 nucleotides line up with TRBD1. Germline V lookup: CDR1 DFQATT, CDR2 SNEGSKA (reference sequence). The CDR3 length is 16 residues. J gave up 4 bases and V 4 bases, and 16 bases lay outside the gene matches. DNA for the CDR3: TGCAGTGCTATAGACACAGGGGCCGCACCAATTTACGAGCAGTACTTC. Protein sequence: CSAIDTGAAPIYEQYF.

The chain combines TRBV4-1 with TRBJ1-5; D perhaps matches TRBD1 (6 bases). The CDR3 is 15 amino acids. V dropped 2 bases and J dropped 3 bases, with 11 bases sitting between them. The germline CDR1 and CDR2 sequences are MGHRA and YSYEKL. This chain's CDR3 is CASSQNDRFNQPQHF. The CDR3 DNA is TGCGCCAGCAGCCAAAACGACAGGTTCAATCAGCCCCAGCATTTT.

In this sample, this clonotype turned up a few times. The chain uses TRBV19 and TRBJ2-7; 7 positions agree with TRBD2. In germline, CDR1 is LNHDA, CDR2 SQIVND (reference sequence). There are 15 residues in the CDR3. J lost 6 bases, V lost 10 bases, and 18 bases had no gene match. CDR3 DNA: TGTGCCACTAGCGGATTCCGGGCTGCGGGCCGCGAGCAGTACTTC. Protein product: CATSGFRAAGREQYF.

This clonotype was counted ten times or more. The rearrangement uses TRBV24-1 and TRBJ2-5; TRBD2 aligns across 7 bases. The V gene's germline CDR1 is KGHDR and CDR2 SFDVKD. This CDR3 is built from 19 residues. V was pared by 7 bases and J by 5 bases, with 24 bases of the junction left unmatched. DNA for the CDR3: TGTGCCACCAGCGAATGGCAGGGCCGAAGCGGGAAAGACGGGGAGACCCAGTACTTC. Amino acids: CATSEWQGRSGKDGETQYF.

The gene calls are TRBV20-1 and TRBJ2-7; D may be TRBD1 (6 bases). The germline V and J ends were trimmed by 4 bases and 4 bases, with 20 bases remaining between them. The CDR3 totals 15 residues. Germline values: CDR1 DFQATT, CDR2 SNEGSKA (reference sequence). CDR3 protein: CSATEPGANFYEQYF. The CDR3 bases are TGCAGTGCTACAGAGCCAGGGGCGAATTTTTACGAGCAGTACTTC.

In its sample, this clonotype was seen many times. The genes are TRBV15 and TRBJ2-7; unclear D gene. The CDR3 consists of 14 residues. V was cut by 8 bases and J by 6 bases, with 20 bases left in between. Germline V lookup: CDR1 LNHNV, CDR2 YYDKDF (reference sequence). Here the CDR3 DNA reads TGTGCCACCCGCGACCAGAATGGGGTCGGCGAGCAGTACTTC. Translating gives CATRDQNGVGEQYF.

At least ten counts were recorded for this clonotype. The V and J genes are TRBV7-2 and TRBJ1-2; D call uncertain. Germline CDR1 reads SGHTA; CDR2 reads FQGNSA. V was clipped by 2 bases and J by 8 bases, with 9 bases between them. The CDR3 runs to 12 residues. The CDR3 here is CASSLSSRGYTF. The CDR3 DNA follows: TGTGCCAGCAGCTTAAGCAGTAGGGGCTACACCTTC.

This clonotype was found many times. The chain carries TRBV19 and TRBJ1-1; D not certain. Germline-derived CDR1 and CDR2 are LNHDA and SQIVND (reference sequence). This CDR3 region has 13 residues. Deletions cut 3 bases from V and 4 bases from J, with 9 bases between. In nucleotides, the CDR3 is TGTGCCAGTAGTATCAGAGGTGGCACTGAAGCTTTCTTT. Translation: CASSIRGGTEAFF.

There are many counts of this clonotype. V usage is TRBV28 and J usage is TRBJ1-6; TRBD1 is a possible D gene (6 bases). Germline V CDR1 and CDR2: MDHEN, SYDVKM. This CDR3 has 14 amino acids. The V and J ends lost 3 bases and 10 bases respectively, with 13 bases between them. The CDR3 region is CASSLLGGWSPLHF. CDR3 nucleotides: TGTGCCAGCAGTTTGTTGGGGGGCTGGTCACCCCTCCACTTT.

This clonotype was seen ten or more times. The junction departs from germline at one end; a sequencing error may be responsible. The chain joins TRBV5-1 to TRBJ2-4, with TRBD2 identical over 8 bases. The CDR3 contains 12 residues. The germline gives CDR1 SGHRS, CDR2 YFSETQ. CDR3 sequence (DNA): TGCGCCACCAGCGGGAGACAAAACATTAAGTACTTC. Protein: CATSGRQNIKYF. The whole variable domain, remainder taken from reference TRBV5-1 and TRBJ2-4, is KAGVTQTPRYLIKTRGQQVTLSCSPISGHRSVSWYQQTPGQGLQFLFEYFSETQRNKGNFPGRFSGRQFSNSRSEMNVSTLELGDSALYLCATSGRQNIKYFGAGTRLSVL.

This clonotype was seen many times. The gene calls are TRBV6-1 and TRBJ2-5; TRBD2 agrees at 8 bases. This CDR3 spans 14 amino acids. Germline V gene data show CDR1 as MNHNS and CDR2 as SASEGT. V trimming: 8 bases; J trimming: 2 bases; junction bases outside the gene matches: 7. The CDR3 protein is CASGLAGSQETQYF. For the CDR3, the DNA is TGTGCCAGCGGGCTAGCGGGCTCTCAAGAGACCCAGTACTTC.

This clonotype occurred many times. The V call is TRBV20-1, the J call TRBJ2-7; perhaps TRBD2 as D (6 bases). V lost 0 bases, J lost 2 bases, and 14 bases lay in between. The germline V gene has CDR1 DFQATT and CDR2 SNEGSKA (reference sequence). This CDR3 contains 15 residues. The CDR3 region is CSAREVRAGTYEQYF. The CDR3 DNA follows: TGCAGTGCTAGAGAGGTCAGGGCGGGAACCTACGAGCAGTACTTC.

This clonotype came up many times. The rearrangement joins TRBV7-2 to TRBJ1-6, with no clear D. The CDR3 length is 13 residues. Germline CDR1 and CDR2: SGHTA and FQGNSA. Deletions cut 1 base from V and 7 bases from J, with 5 bases between. The CDR3 here is CASSLEVNSPLHF. In DNA, the CDR3 is TGTGCCAGCAGCTTAGAGGTGAATTCACCCCTCCACTTT. Full variable domain (rest looked up from reference TRBV7-2 and TRBJ1-6): GAGVSQSPSNKVTEKGKDVELRCDPISGHTALYWYRQSLGQGLEFLIYFQGNSAPDKSGLPSDRFSAERTGGSVSTLTIQRTQQEDSAVYLCASSLEVNSPLHFGNGTRLTVT.

CDR3 coding DNA: TGTGCCATCAGTGAGGGGCAGGGCGAACAAGAGACCCAGTACTTC. This gives the protein CAISEGQGEQETQYF. The chain couples TRBV10-3 to TRBJ2-5; D perhaps matches TRBD1 (5 bases). CDR3 length: 15 residues. The germline gives CDR1 ENHRY, CDR2 SYGVKD. V was cut by 2 bases and J by 2 bases, with 12 bases left in between.

This clonotype was counted between two and nine times. The J gene is TRBJ1-2, the V gene TRBV12-3 or TRBV12-4, with 10 bases fitting TRBD1. The CDR3 covers 16 residues. Trimming cost V 9 bases and J 1 base; bases outside gene matches: 11. The CDR3 nucleotides read TGTGCCAGTTCTCCCCGGGACAGGGGAGTTAACTATGGCTACACCTTC. Its protein product is CASSPRDRGVNYGYTF.

The chain joins TRBV28 to TRBJ1-1; 7 positions match TRBD1. The V gene's germline CDR1 is MDHEN and CDR2 SYDVKM. V gave up 7 bases and J gave up 4 bases; unmatched junction bases: 12. CDR3 size: 15 residues. The CDR3: CASIGSTGAGTEAFF. CDR3 nucleotide sequence: TGTGCCAGCATTGGATCTACAGGGGCGGGCACTGAAGCTTTCTTT.

This clonotype occurred many times. The genes are TRBV19 and TRBJ1-1; D call uncertain. V gave up 4 bases and J gave up 9 bases, with 15 bases separating them. CDR1 and CDR2 from the germline V gene are LNHDA and SQIVND (reference sequence). This CDR3 spans 13 amino acids. DNA for the CDR3: TGTGCCAGTAGTACCCCCGACACCCAACAAGCTTTCTTT. Protein sequence: CASSTPDTQQAFF.

This clonotype appeared many times. V and J are TRBV20-1 and TRBJ2-7; TRBD1 matches 11 bases. This CDR3 has 14 amino acids. V dropped 5 bases and J dropped 1; count of bases not matched to a gene: 4. Germline CDR1 reads DFQATT; CDR2 reads SNEGSKA (reference sequence). CDR3 region: CSAGGTGGSYEQYF. As DNA, the CDR3 is TGCAGTGCTGGGGGGACAGGGGGTTCCTACGAGCAGTACTTC.

This chain joins TRBV19 and TRBJ1-5, with 7 bases that match TRBD1. The CDR3 runs to 15 residues. The ends lost 5 bases at V and 7 bases at J; junction bases unmatched: 11. Germline V gene lookup returns CDR1 LNHDA and CDR2 SQIVND (reference sequence). The CDR3 bases are TGTGCCAGTAGTGTCCGGGACAGCCTCTCCCAGCCCCAGCATTTT. It codes for CASSVRDSLSQPQHF.

In this sample, this clonotype turned up a few times. In nucleotides, the CDR3 is TGTGCCAGCTCACCACCGGCGGGTTCCTACGAGCAGTACTTC. Translating gives CASSPPAGSYEQYF. The V gene is TRBV18, the J gene TRBJ2-7; D is possibly TRBD2 (5 bases). The V gene lost 0 bases and the J gene lost 1 base, with 7 bases spanning the gap. The length of the CDR3 is 14 residues. The germline gives CDR1 KGHSH, CDR2 LQKENI.

This clonotype was counted ten times or more. V and J are TRBV28 and TRBJ2-4, with D possibly TRBD1 on 5 matching bases. The CDR3 runs 15 residues. Germline V gene sequence: CDR1 MDHEN, CDR2 SYDVKM. V was shortened by 2 bases and J by 3 bases, with 11 bases between the two germline ends. DNA for the CDR3: TGTGCCAGCAGTTTAAGCACAGGTCTCAAAAACATTCAGTACTTC. Translating it yields CASSLSTGLKNIQYF.

This clonotype occurred many times. This chain joins TRBV7-2 and TRBJ1-1; a possible D gene is TRBD1 (5 bases). The germline V and J ends were trimmed by 5 bases and 8 bases, with 18 bases remaining between them. The CDR3 has 14 residues. CDR1 and CDR2 (germline): SGHTA, FQGNSA. CDR3 sequence (DNA): TGTGCCAGCAGCATCCGGGACGGAGGAGACGAAGCTTTCTTT. Its translation is CASSIRDGGDEAFF.

This clonotype has just a few counts. This chain links TRBV20-1 with TRBJ1-5, with D perhaps matching TRBD1 (6 bases). Trimming took off 0 bases at V and 0 bases at J, with 12 bases between the two ends. Germline assignment: CDR1 DFQATT and CDR2 SNEGSKA (reference sequence). The CDR3 is made up of 16 amino acids. CDR3 region: CSARDPGHDSNQPQHF. For the CDR3, the DNA is TGCAGTGCTAGAGACCCGGGACACGATAGCAATCAGCCCCAGCATTTT.

The table lists this clonotype with many counts. The J gene is TRBJ2-5, the V gene TRBV9, with a possible D match to TRBD1 (5 bases). Germline CDR1 is SGDLS and CDR2 is YYNGEE. The CDR3 has 16 amino acids. V was clipped by 0 bases and J by 1 base, with 13 bases between them. The CDR3 DNA reads as TGTGCCAGCAGCGTAGAGTGGGAAGGGGCCCAAGAGACCCAGTACTTC. This codes for CASSVEWEGAQETQYF.

This clonotype was counted many times. This chain uses TRBV28 with TRBJ2-7, with D perhaps matching TRBD2 (6 bases). Germline CDR1 is MDHEN and CDR2 is SYDVKM. The CDR3 is 15 amino acids. With 5 bases removed from V and 2 bases from J, the gap between germline ends came to 16 bases. The CDR3 here is CASSLARVRPYEQYF. CDR3 bases: TGTGCCAGCAGTCTAGCGCGAGTCCGCCCCTACGAGCAGTACTTC.

The chain is built from TRBV7-9 and TRBJ1-1, with D hard to call. There are 12 residues in the CDR3. V dropped 3 bases and J dropped 9 bases, with 11 bases sitting between them. In germline, CDR1 is SEHNR, CDR2 FQNEAQ (reference sequence). CDR3 in amino acids: CASSFDDSQAFF. The CDR3 coding sequence is TGTGCCAGCAGCTTCGATGATAGCCAAGCTTTCTTT.

The chain is built from TRBV4-3 and TRBJ2-7; 8 nucleotides line up with TRBD2. J gave up 5 bases and V 0 bases, and 6 bases lay outside the gene matches. The CDR3 length is 15 residues. Germline V gene lookup returns CDR1 LGHNA and CDR2 YSLEER. CDR3 nucleotides: TGCGCCAGCAGCCAAGATAGCGGGACCAGTGACGAGCAGTACTTC. It specifies CASSQDSGTSDEQYF.

V gene TRBV12-3 or TRBV12-4 combines with J gene TRBJ1-5; D is ambiguous. Trimming cost V 2 bases and J 6 bases, with 11 bases left between them. The CDR3 is made up of 14 amino acids. The DNA of the CDR3 is TGTGCCAGCAGTTTAATGGGCAGAGGTCAGCCCCAGCATTTT. It is translated as CASSLMGRGQPQHF.